These 10 T cell receptor beta chains were all obtained from the same sample, sequenced in a study of control samples from healthy donors and cancer patients. The table came from immunoSEQ multiplex PCR; TCRdb's copy has only in-frame clones and leaves some out. The repertoire holds roughly 120,000 clones, with more than 80% as singletons. The material sequenced was PBMCs. The receptors here all came from a woman aged 50 to 60 with colorectal cancer.

The chain employs TRBV5-6 and TRBJ2-5; 11 nucleotides match TRBD2. Germline V gene data show CDR1 as SGHDT and CDR2 as YYEEEE. The CDR3 spans 17 residues. V lost 0 bases, J lost 1 base, and 5 bases stayed unmatched. The CDR3 nucleotides read TGTGCCAGCAGCTTGGCAGGACTAGCGGGTTTCCAAGAGACCCAGTACTTC. Translating it yields CASSLAGLAGFQETQYF.

The J gene is TRBJ2-3, the V gene TRBV4-2, with 10 bases matching TRBD1. Germline lookup yields CDR1 LGHNA and CDR2 YNFKEQ. The V gene end was trimmed by 7 bases and the J gene end by 6 bases; junction bases not matched to a gene: 7. This CDR3 region has 14 residues. CDR3 amino acids: CASTPGQGGDTQYF. The DNA for the CDR3 is TGTGCCAGCACCCCCGGACAGGGGGGGGATACGCAGTATTTT.

The chain employs TRBV11-3 and TRBJ2-7, with 13 bases aligning to TRBD2. V trimming: 1 base; J trimming: 3 bases; junction bases outside the gene matches: 3. CDR1 and CDR2 from the germline V gene are SGHNT and YENEEA. CDR3 length equals 16 residues. In nucleotides, the CDR3 is TGTGCCAGCAGCTTAGGCGGGACTAGCGGGATCTACGAGCAGTACTTC. This gives the protein CASSLGGTSGIYEQYF.

This sequence joins TRBV2 and TRBJ1-2; weak D call: TRBD1 (6 bases). The V end lost 4 bases, the J end lost 4 bases, and 22 bases lay between the germline ends. Per the germline V gene, CDR1 is SNHLY and CDR2 is FYNNEI. The CDR3 has 17 amino acids. CDR3 amino acids: CASSVQGPLIGGYGYTF. The DNA of the CDR3 is TGTGCCAGCAGTGTACAGGGCCCCTTGATTGGAGGCTATGGCTACACCTTC.

This chain uses TRBV27 with TRBJ2-1; TRBD2 aligns across 10 bases. V shed 5 bases, J shed 8 bases, and the junction held 9 bases outside the gene matches. Germline CDR1 is MNHEY and CDR2 is SMNVEV (reference sequence). This CDR3 has 15 amino acids. The CDR3: CASSRGTSAGDEQFF. The CDR3 DNA reads as TGTGCCAGCAGTCGGGGGACTAGCGCGGGGGATGAGCAGTTCTTC.

In this sample, this clone turned up a few times. The chain couples TRBV11-2 to TRBJ2-5; possibly TRBD1 or TRBD2 for D (5 bases each). Germline CDR1 reads SGHAT; CDR2 reads FQNNGV. V dropped 0 bases and J dropped 7 bases, with 30 bases sitting between them. This CDR3 spans 20 amino acids. CDR3 loop: CASSLDDVLPGTAGLATQYF. The CDR3 DNA reads TGTGCCAGCAGCTTAGACGACGTCTTGCCCGGGACCGCCGGGTTGGCGACCCAGTACTTC.

This clone was found a few times. The chain has TRBV7-8 and TRBJ2-7; 9 positions match TRBD1. Germline V gene data show CDR1 as SGHVS and CDR2 as FQNEAQ. The CDR3 loop spans 15 amino acids. V shed 5 bases, J shed 0 bases, and the junction held 5 bases outside the gene matches. The CDR3, as DNA: TGTGCCAGCAGCCGTACGGGACAGGGCTCCTACGAGCAGTACTTC. Translation gives CASSRTGQGSYEQYF.

The gene calls are TRBV5-6 and TRBJ2-5, with TRBD1 as a possible D gene (6 bases). The V end was cut by 0 bases, the J end by 1 base, with 13 bases between. The CDR3 has 16 amino acids. Germline-derived CDR1 and CDR2 are SGHDT and YYEEEE. The CDR3 sequence is CASSLAGAVGQETQYF. The CDR3 nucleotides are TGTGCCAGCAGCTTGGCAGGGGCGGTTGGCCAAGAGACCCAGTACTTC.

The J gene is TRBJ2-2, the V gene TRBV5-6; 12 bases map to TRBD2. Germline CDR1 reads SGHDT; CDR2 reads YYEEEE. This CDR3 is built from 14 residues. The V and J ends lost 3 bases and 7 bases, in that order; junction bases with no gene match: 1. This chain's CDR3 is CASSSLAGGGELFF. In DNA form, the CDR3 reads TGTGCCAGCAGCTCACTAGCGGGAGGCGGGGAGCTGTTTTTT.

This chain connects TRBV5-4 to TRBJ1-1; D gene uncertain. V was pared by 4 bases and J by 1 base, with 17 bases between. Germline CDR1 reads SGHNT; CDR2 reads YYREEE (reference sequence). This CDR3 has 16 amino acids. The CDR3 is CASSPWTGLGNTEAFF. Here the CDR3 DNA reads TGTGCCAGCAGCCCCTGGACGGGCCTGGGGAACACTGAAGCTTTCTTT.